The 21 T cell receptor beta chains presented below share a single source sample, sequenced in a study of Ad26.COV2.S vaccination and SARS-CoV-2 variants. Generated by immunoSEQ multiplex PCR, the TCRdb table keeps only in-frame clones and is missing some. The data show about 410,000 clones, around 89% seen once. Treatment noted: about 20 received Ad26.COV2.S at low or high dose, single or two shots; roughly five received placebo; per-sample allocation not given. Sampling was done on day 63 after the first vaccine or placebo injection. The sequencing used peripheral blood, collected in a trial of Ad26.COV2.S vaccine versus placebo. The receptors derive from a person aged 18-65 years who received the Ad26.COV2.S COVID-19 vaccine or a placebo.

This chain links TRBV7-2 with TRBJ2-7; D is undetermined. The CDR3 runs to 15 residues. Germline-derived CDR1 and CDR2 are SGHTA and FQGNSA. The ends were cut back, 5 bases at V and 0 bases at J, with 14 bases in the middle. Here the CDR3 DNA reads TGTGCCAGCAGCCTTAGGAGAAGCGCCTCCTACGAGCAGTACTTC. Translated, it gives CASSLRRSASYEQYF.

The V and J genes are TRBV7-8 and TRBJ1-5, with D unresolved. The CDR3 sequence is 14 residues long. V lost 1 base and J 0 bases, leaving 4 bases between the germline ends. Germline V lookup: CDR1 SGHVS, CDR2 FQNEAQ. This chain's CDR3 is CASSLGNSNQPQHF. The CDR3 coding sequence is TGTGCCAGCAGCTTAGGTAATAGCAATCAGCCCCAGCATTTT.

The chain uses TRBV12-3 or TRBV12-4 and TRBJ1-1; D gene unclear. Trimming removed 3 bases from V and 4 bases from J, with 6 bases in between. The CDR3 runs to 12 residues. The CDR3 region is CASSFGFTEAFF. For the CDR3, the DNA is TGTGCCAGCAGTTTCGGGTTCACTGAAGCTTTCTTT.

The CDR3 nucleotides read TGTGCCAGCTCACCTACGAAAGACAGTCGGTATGGCTACACCTTC. Translated, it gives CASSPTKDSRYGYTF. The V and J genes are TRBV18 and TRBJ1-2, with a tentative D call TRBD1 (5 bases). This CDR3 has 15 residues. Germline V CDR1 and CDR2: KGHSH, LQKENI. Trimming removed 3 bases at V and 5 bases at J, with 16 bases between.

This chain links TRBV4-3 with TRBJ2-1; D is perhaps TRBD1 (5 bases). V dropped 0 bases and J dropped 7 bases, with 13 bases sitting between them. Germline CDR1 and CDR2: LGHNA and YSLEER. The CDR3 is made up of 15 amino acids. The CDR3 loop reads CASSQDRAGWNEQFF. CDR3 sequence (DNA): TGCGCCAGCAGCCAAGATCGGGCAGGGTGGAATGAGCAGTTCTTC.

This chain links TRBV27 with TRBJ2-1; D is unclear. Germline CDR1 MNHEY, CDR2 SMNVEV (reference sequence). Trimming cost V 8 bases and J 7 bases, with 9 bases left between them. This CDR3 is 11 amino acids long. For the CDR3, the DNA is TGTGCCAGCGCATTCCGGAATGAGCAGTTCTTC. Translating gives CASAFRNEQFF.

This clone has only one observation. V gene TRBV27 combines with J gene TRBJ2-5, with unresolved D. CDR1 is MNHEY, CDR2 SMNVEV, per germline (reference sequence). This CDR3 is built from 14 residues. Trimming removed 5 bases at V and 5 bases at J, with 15 bases between. The CDR3 protein is CASSPTGVGETQYF. Here the CDR3 DNA reads TGTGCCAGCAGTCCGACTGGGGTTGGGGAGACCCAGTACTTC.

The chain carries TRBV7-9 and TRBJ1-4, with no clear D. V was cut by 0 bases and J by 5 bases, with 7 bases left in between. Germline CDR1 SEHNR, CDR2 FQNEAQ (reference sequence). The CDR3 extends over 14 amino acids. Here the CDR3 DNA reads TGTGCCAGCAGCTTAGCCACCAGGAATGAAAAACTGTTTTTT. Its protein product is CASSLATRNEKLFF.

The genes are TRBV5-6 and TRBJ2-3; D is uncertain. This CDR3 contains 13 residues. Trimming took off 2 bases at V and 1 base at J, with 5 bases between the two ends. Germline V gene data show CDR1 as SGHDT and CDR2 as YYEEEE. The DNA for the CDR3 is TGTGCCAGCAGCTTTAAAGGCACAGATACGCAGTATTTT. This translates into CASSFKGTDTQYF.

The gene calls are TRBV29-1 and TRBJ2-1, with 9 bases identical to TRBD2. Trimming cost V 4 bases and J 0 bases; bases outside gene matches: 7. The CDR3 totals 16 residues. The V gene's germline CDR1 is SQVTM and CDR2 ANQGSEA. CDR3 in DNA: TGCAGCGTTGGGGGACTAGCCTCGAGCTCCTACAATGAGCAGTTCTTC. Translated, it gives CSVGGLASSSYNEQFF.

V usage is TRBV5-1 and J usage is TRBJ2-1; D is uncertain. The CDR3 is 11 residues long. V was pared by 0 bases and J by 10 bases, with 5 bases between. CDR1 and CDR2 (germline): SGHRS, YFSETQ. Here the CDR3 DNA reads TGCGCCAGCAGCTTGGATCGAGAGCAGTTCTTC. It yields the protein CASSLDREQFF.

This chain uses TRBV28 with TRBJ1-5, with 9 bases identical to TRBD1. Germline V lookup: CDR1 MDHEN, CDR2 SYDVKM. The trim removed 5 bases at V and 0 bases at J, leaving 8 bases unmatched. This CDR3 is built from 17 residues. CDR3 bases: TGTGCCAGCAGTCTGGGACAGGGCTGGTATAGCAATCAGCCCCAGCATTTT. Amino acid sequence: CASSLGQGWYSNQPQHF.

V is TRBV10-3 and J is TRBJ1-2, with 10 bases matching TRBD1. This CDR3 is 13 amino acids long. The germline CDR1 and CDR2 sequences are ENHRY and SYGVKD. J gave up 3 bases and V 6 bases, and 1 base lay outside the gene matches. CDR3: CAIRGTGDYGYTF. The DNA for the CDR3 is TGTGCCATCAGGGGGACAGGGGACTATGGCTACACCTTC.

The V call is TRBV4-2, the J call TRBJ2-7, with 7 nucleotides matching TRBD2. The J segment lost 2 bases and the V segment lost 0 bases, leaving 10 bases of the junction unmatched. CDR3 size: 17 residues. The germline gives CDR1 LGHNA, CDR2 YNFKEQ. The CDR3 protein is CASSQEVAERGPYEQYF. CDR3 bases: TGTGCCAGCAGCCAAGAGGTGGCCGAGCGGGGACCCTACGAGCAGTACTTC.

The chain uses TRBV24-1 and TRBJ2-1; D is possibly TRBD2 (6 bases). This CDR3 is 14 amino acids long. Germline CDR1 reads KGHDR; CDR2 reads SFDVKD. With 5 bases removed from V and 2 bases from J, the gap between germline ends came to 9 bases. The CDR3 spells CATSVGGTYNEQFF. CDR3 DNA: TGTGCCACCAGTGTGGGCGGGACCTACAATGAGCAGTTCTTC.

The chain links TRBV12-1 to TRBJ2-3. TRBV12-1 is a pseudogene segment. CDR3 length equals 13 residues. DNA of the CDR3: TGTGCCAGCAGCTGGACCTGGAGAAGATCGCAGTATTTT. Protein: CASSWTWRRSQYF.

J is TRBJ2-7 and V is TRBV19, with 8 bases lining up with TRBD1. This CDR3 is 14 amino acids long. V shed 4 bases, J shed 3 bases, and the junction held 5 bases outside the gene matches. The germline CDR1 and CDR2 sequences are LNHDA and SQIVND (reference sequence). The CDR3 loop reads CASSNRDRSYEQYF. The CDR3 DNA reads TGTGCCAGTAGTAACCGGGACAGGAGCTACGAGCAGTACTTC.

The CDR3 spells CASSTDGQETQYF. In DNA form, the CDR3 reads TGTGCCAGTAGTACTGACGGTCAAGAGACCCAGTACTTC. The chain uses TRBV19 and TRBJ2-5; no clear D. The CDR3 runs 13 residues. The V gene lost 4 bases and the J gene lost 2 bases, with 8 bases spanning the gap. Germline V gives CDR1 LNHDA, CDR2 SQIVND (reference sequence).

The gene calls are TRBV7-9 and TRBJ1-1, with 7 bases that match TRBD1. Germline trimming cut 5 bases from V and 1 base from J; bases unmatched to any gene: 7. CDR1 is SEHNR, CDR2 FQNEAQ, per germline (reference sequence). The CDR3 runs 15 residues. CDR3 coding DNA: TGTGCCAGCAGCCCACCCGGGACAGCGAACACTGAAGCTTTCTTT. Amino acid sequence: CASSPPGTANTEAFF.

The V and J genes are TRBV11-1 and TRBJ2-5, with D tentatively TRBD2 (5 bases). Germline V lookup: CDR1 SGHAT, CDR2 FQDESV (reference sequence). This CDR3 has 14 residues. Between the trimmed V and J ends, which lost 5 bases and 5 bases, there was a span of 15 bases. In DNA form, the CDR3 reads TGTGCCAGCAGCGAGAACCCGGGAATGGAGACCCAGTACTTC. Protein product: CASSENPGMETQYF.

V gene TRBV7-2 combines with J gene TRBJ2-6; D call uncertain. This CDR3 comprises 15 residues. Per germline, CDR1 SGHTA and CDR2 FQGNSA. Trimming stripped 2 bases from V and 2 bases from J, with 7 bases between. This CDR3 is CASSLIGPGANVLTF. CDR3 bases: TGTGCCAGCAGCTTAATTGGCCCTGGGGCCAACGTCCTGACTTTC.